This T cell receptor beta chain was sequenced during a study of shared clonotypes between healthy human individuals. Study-level findings and limits: When naive CD4 clonotypes were compared across a handful of donors, 5% to 5.5% were shared.

Germline V CDR1 and CDR2: MNHEY, SVGAGI. The CDR3 runs to 13 residues. V lost 5 bases and J lost 3, with 11 bases in between. Genomic DNA (from each subset) was split evenly across several immunoSEQ plates. Here immunoSEQ multiplex PCR was the method, and the copy in TCRdb shows in-frame clones only, minus some. The table has around 720,000 clones, 60% to 75% seen once. Remarks on this clone: The antigen remains unidentified.

The sample comprised memory CD4+ T cells sorted from blood. The subset was: CD45RA-negative fraction. This rearrangement joins TRBV6-5 to TRBJ2-7; D is ambiguous. The receptor was isolated from a woman aged 25 to 39 in good health. The CDR3 DNA follows: TGTGCCAGCAGTCGGACCTTTAGCTACGAGCAGTACTTC. Residues: CASSRTFSYEQYF.